This TCR beta chain was sequenced for a study of blood T cells in healthy people across ages. Sample-barcoded 5' priming and a J-beta primer mix drove a second PCR of roughly 6 to 12 cycles. From the 5' RACE reads, TCRdb called clonotypes with MiXCR, one entry per CDR3 protein. The sample includes approximately 730,000 distinct CDR3 sequences, 40% to 45% of them seen just once. This clonotype was detected a few times. CDR3 length equals 15 residues. Losses at the gene ends were 3 bases for V and 3 bases for J; bases not matched to a gene: 6. This TCR was recovered from an older woman in good health. J is TRBJ2-7 and V is TRBV12-3 or TRBV12-4, with 9 bases aligning to TRBD2. The specimen sequenced was blood. As DNA, the CDR3 is TGTGCCAGCAGTTTCACGACTAGCGGTAGCTACGAGCAGTACTTC. Translation gives CASSFTTSGSYEQYF.